The 23 T cell receptor beta chains in this list originate from one sample, sequenced in a study of blood T cell repertoires in COVID-19. The repertoire was sequenced with immunoSEQ multiplex PCR; TCRdb's copy has only in-frame clones and lacks some. Altogether some 190,000 clones are present, 82% being singletons, with the ten largest covering approximately 8%. The specimen sequenced was peripheral blood. Receptors originate from a woman in her fifties or sixties with COVID-19, enrolled during active disease.

This chain connects TRBV5-1 to TRBJ1-4; no clear D gene. Germline CDR1 and CDR2: SGHRS and YFSETQ. The CDR3 is made up of 15 amino acids. V lost 0 bases and J lost 7, with 13 bases in between. The CDR3 sequence is CASSLAPGTSEKLFF. CDR3 DNA sequence: TGCGCCAGCAGCTTGGCCCCGGGTACGAGTGAAAAACTGTTTTTT. Together with reference TRBV5-1 and TRBJ1-4, the CDR3 gives the full variable domain: KAGVTQTPRYLIKTRGQQVTLSCSPISGHRSVSWYQQTPGQGLQFLFEYFSETQRNKGNFPGRFSGRQFSNSRSEMNVSTLELGDSALYLCASSLAPGTSEKLFFGSGTQLSVL.

V and J are TRBV28 and TRBJ1-2; 10 bases align to TRBD1. The CDR3 contains 14 residues. Trimming removed 10 bases from V and 7 bases from J; junction bases left unmatched: 12. From germline, CDR1 is MDHEN and CDR2 SYDVKM. The CDR3 region has the DNA TGTGCCACTCGACAGGGGGCGAAGGGCTGTGGCTACACCTTC. Protein: CATRQGAKGCGYTF.

This clone was detected a few times. The gene calls are TRBV28 and TRBJ1-5, with no clear D. The V gene's germline CDR1 is MDHEN and CDR2 SYDVKM. This CDR3 is built from 12 residues. Trimming left V 6 bases short and J 5 bases short, with 8 bases between. The CDR3 sequence is CASSPVYQPQHF. The CDR3 region has the DNA TGTGCCAGCAGCCCGGTATATCAGCCCCAGCATTTT.

The genes are TRBV9 and TRBJ2-2; D remains unclear. CDR3 length equals 14 residues. CDR1 is SGDLS and CDR2 is YYNGEE in the germline V gene. The V end lost 6 bases, the J end lost 4 bases, and 13 bases lay between the germline ends. The CDR3 DNA sequence: TGTGCCAGCACCCCGACAAGTTCCACCGGGGAGCTGTTTTTT. This sequence encodes CASTPTSSTGELFF.

The genes are TRBV15 and TRBJ2-1, with 9 nucleotides matching TRBD1. This CDR3 spans 14 amino acids. Per germline, CDR1 LNHNV and CDR2 YYDKDF (reference sequence). The ends lost 3 bases at V and 9 bases at J; junction bases unmatched: 6. The CDR3 sequence: CATSRGQGGVEQFF. As DNA, the CDR3 is TGTGCCACCAGCAGGGGACAGGGAGGTGTTGAGCAGTTCTTC.

The genes are TRBV10-3 and TRBJ1-6, with 8 bases matching TRBD1. Germline V gene data show CDR1 as ENHRY and CDR2 as SYGVKD. This CDR3 is built from 14 residues. V lost 6 bases to trimming and J lost 7 bases; unmatched junction nucleotides: 5. The CDR3 DNA is TGTGCCATCAGCCCAGGGGGCTCCAATTCACCCCTCCACTTT. Translating it yields CAISPGGSNSPLHF.

The chain is built from TRBV7-9 and TRBJ1-4; no clear D gene. Looked up from germline, CDR1 is SEHNR and CDR2 is FQNEAQ (reference sequence). The CDR3 runs to 14 residues. The V and J ends lost 2 bases and 7 bases respectively, with 11 bases between them. The CDR3 here is CASSLSDWSEKLFF. CDR3 nucleotide sequence: TGTGCCAGCAGCTTATCGGATTGGAGTGAAAAACTGTTTTTT.

The chain recombines TRBV7-9 with TRBJ1-3; TRBD1 might be the D (6 bases). Trimming cost V 7 bases and J 16 bases, with 17 bases left between them. The germline V gene has CDR1 SEHNR and CDR2 FQNEAQ (reference sequence). CDR3 length: 11 residues. In DNA, the CDR3 is TGTGCCAGCATCAAAGAGGGACATTCGTATTTT. Residues: CASIKEGHSYF.

The chain uses TRBV6-6 and TRBJ2-1; D call uncertain. This CDR3 has 13 amino acids. Germline CDR1 is MNHNY and CDR2 is SVGAGI (reference sequence). Trimming removed 7 bases at V and 6 bases at J, with 13 bases between. This CDR3 reads CASTQGASNEQFF. CDR3 DNA sequence: TGTGCCAGCACCCAAGGAGCTAGCAATGAGCAGTTCTTC.

The V gene is TRBV5-4, the J gene TRBJ1-2; 10 bases match TRBD1. The V segment lost 0 bases and the J segment 0 bases; nucleotides outside the gene matches: 8. Per the germline V gene, CDR1 is SGHNT and CDR2 is YYREEE (reference sequence). The CDR3 has 18 residues. The DNA for the CDR3 is TGTGCCAGCAGCTTGGGGGGACAGGGGAGTATGGCTAACTATGGCTACACCTTC. This encodes CASSLGGQGSMANYGYTF.

The J gene is TRBJ1-1, the V gene TRBV6-5, with 10 bases lining up with TRBD1. Germline V CDR1 and CDR2: MNHEY, SVGAGI. The trim removed 6 bases at V and 8 bases at J, leaving 6 bases unmatched. The CDR3 extends over 13 amino acids. In DNA, the CDR3 is TGTGCCAGCAGCCCCGGGACAGGGGCCGAAGCTTTCTTT. This codes for CASSPGTGAEAFF.

This clone was detected a few times. J is TRBJ2-1 and V is TRBV28; 9 bases match TRBD1. V gave up 3 bases and J gave up 6 bases; unmatched junction bases: 6. Per germline, CDR1 MDHEN and CDR2 SYDVKM. The CDR3 spans 15 residues. The CDR3 DNA sequence: TGTGCCAGCAGTTTTTGGGGACAGGGAACCAATGAGCAGTTCTTC. Protein sequence: CASSFWGQGTNEQFF.

CDR3 sequence reads: CASSLGGTVGMNTEAFF. CDR3 bases: TGCGCCAGCAGCTTGGGGGGGACAGTGGGGATGAACACTGAAGCTTTCTTT. This chain connects TRBV5-1 to TRBJ1-1; 7 bases are shared with TRBD1. Germline CDR1 and CDR2: SGHRS and YFSETQ. CDR3 length equals 17 residues. The J segment lost 0 bases and the V segment lost 0 bases, leaving 8 bases of the junction unmatched.

This clone was observed a single time. The rearrangement joins TRBV18 to TRBJ2-3, with 10 bases fitting TRBD1. Germline assignment: CDR1 KGHSH and CDR2 LQKENI. With V trimmed by 6 bases and J by 2 bases, 8 bases remained unmatched. There are 16 residues in the CDR3. Here the CDR3 reads CASSLTGTGVTDTQYF. DNA of the CDR3: TGTGCCAGCTCCCTTACCGGGACAGGGGTCACAGATACGCAGTATTTT. The variable domain in full, completed from reference TRBV18 and TRBJ2-3, reads NAGVMQNPRHLVRRRGQEARLRCSPMKGHSHVYWYRQLPEEGLKFMVYLQKENIIDESGMPKERFSAEFPKEGPSILRIQQVVRGDSAAYFCASSLTGTGVTDTQYFGPGTRLTVL.

The chain carries TRBV23-1 and TRBJ2-2, with D perhaps matching TRBD2 (5 bases). Being an ORF, TRBV23-1 has a function that is uncertain. V lost 2 bases, J lost 1 base, and 20 bases lay in between. This CDR3 region has 19 residues. This CDR3 reads CASSQPPGFRPQNTGELFF. For the CDR3, the DNA is TGCGCCAGCAGTCAACCTCCGGGGTTCAGGCCGCAGAACACCGGGGAGCTGTTTTTT.

A single count supports this clone. This chain uses TRBV5-1 with TRBJ2-2; 8 bases are a match to TRBD1. The length of the CDR3 is 15 residues. CDR1 SGHRS and CDR2 YFSETQ come from the germline V gene. Trimming cost V 1 base and J 4 bases; bases outside gene matches: 3. The CDR3 protein is CASSLWTGTTGELFF. Here the CDR3 DNA reads TGCGCCAGCAGCTTGTGGACAGGGACCACCGGGGAGCTGTTTTTT.

The V call is TRBV30, the J call TRBJ2-5; TRBD2 agrees at 11 bases. The CDR3 totals 17 residues. Losses at the gene ends were 4 bases for V and 4 bases for J; bases not matched to a gene: 14. The germline V gene has CDR1 GTSNPN and CDR2 SVGIG (reference sequence). CDR3: CAWKESIAGGPGETQYF. The CDR3 region has the DNA TGTGCCTGGAAGGAATCTATAGCGGGAGGGCCGGGAGAGACCCAGTACTTC.

The chain employs TRBV12-3 or TRBV12-4 and TRBJ2-1; a weak D match, TRBD1 (6 bases). Between the trimmed V and J ends, which lost 6 bases and 7 bases, there was a span of 10 bases. The CDR3 has 12 residues. CDR3: CASSLGGNEQFF. The DNA of the CDR3 is TGTGCCAGCAGCCTAGGGGGAAATGAGCAGTTCTTC.

This clone came up a few times. The gene calls are TRBV6-6 and TRBJ2-7; 14 nucleotides match TRBD2. This CDR3 comprises 17 residues. Germline V CDR1 and CDR2: MNHNY, SVGAGI (reference sequence). The ends lost 5 bases at V and 5 bases at J; junction bases unmatched: 11. The chain's CDR3 is CASSPGTSGSTLHEQYF. Written as DNA, the CDR3 is TGTGCCAGCAGTCCCGGGACTAGCGGGAGTACTCTCCACGAGCAGTACTTC.

This clone was detected only a few times. The chain links TRBV7-9 to TRBJ1-4, with D uncertain. V was trimmed by 0 bases and J by 3 bases, leaving 11 bases between them. The germline V gene has CDR1 SEHNR and CDR2 FQNEAQ (reference sequence). The CDR3 length is 16 residues. CDR3 DNA sequence: TGTGCCAGCAGCTTAGCAGCTGCGGGTGCTAATGAAAAACTGTTTTTT. It encodes CASSLAAAGANEKLFF.

This chain links TRBV9 with TRBJ1-6, with D tentatively TRBD1 (6 bases). There are 15 residues in the CDR3. V gave up 0 bases and J gave up 5 bases, with 9 bases separating them. Germline loops: CDR1 SGDLS, CDR2 YYNGEE. The CDR3 loop is CASSVAQGNNSPLHF. The CDR3, as DNA: TGTGCCAGCAGCGTAGCGCAGGGGAATAATTCACCCCTCCACTTT.

The chain couples TRBV6-2 or TRBV6-3 to TRBJ1-1; 7 positions agree with TRBD1. Germline V CDR1 and CDR2: MNHEY, SVGEGT. Trimming removed 4 bases from V and 2 bases from J; junction bases left unmatched: 16. This CDR3 is built from 18 residues. This CDR3 reads CASSLHRGTGRANTEAFF. CDR3 bases: TGTGCCAGCAGTTTACACAGGGGAACGGGTAGGGCTAACACTGAAGCTTTCTTT.

V and J are TRBV7-2 and TRBJ2-1; TRBD2 aligns across 9 bases. This CDR3 region has 16 residues. J was trimmed by 4 bases and V by 5 bases; bases with no gene match: 9. Looked up from germline, CDR1 is SGHTA and CDR2 is FQGNSA. The chain's CDR3 is CASSPVGSGGYNEQFF. For the CDR3, the DNA is TGTGCCAGCAGCCCCGTAGGTAGCGGGGGTTACAATGAGCAGTTCTTC.